This T cell receptor beta chain was found in a study of blood T cell repertoires in COVID-19 (dated by TCRdb to between 2020 and 2021). Turning to the overall study: The collaborator samples originated in the United States, Italy and Spain and spanned the acute and convalescent phases of COVID-19. The prospective study material was composed of cDNA or gDNA derived from T cells, B-cell-depleted T cells, or PBMCs. The dataset comprised deeply sampled blood TCRbeta repertoires from subjects exposed to, actively infected with, or recovered from COVID-19. The repertoires were released in a freely available public database intended as a resource for research on the immune response to SARS-CoV-2. Samples came from the ongoing ImmuneRACE study (first 160 participants) plus 1,254 subjects from 6 global collaborators. Sample metadata almost always included a de-identified subject ID, COVID-19 status, age in years and sex. Where available, HLA class I and class II types were obtained from metadata supplied by the sample provider rather than from assay-based typing. Paper-wide results and their limitations: The quantity of clinical and demographic metadata differed by source and by participant and was supplied without curation.

The germline V gene (reference sequence) sets CDR1 to LNHDA and CDR2 to SQIVND. Here V drops 2 bases and J drops 0 bases, and the junction holds 3 bases not matched to any gene. From cysteine to phenylalanine, the CDR3 is 16 amino acids long. Only the CDR3 DNA stays, 48 bases, in frame from base 1. This clone was seen only once. Its cognate antigen has yet to be identified. The sample holds no much larger clone one base away, and base qualities are not on file. TCRbeta CDR3 regions were amplified from genomic DNA by means of the immunoSEQ Assay, a bias-controlled multiplex PCR. Turning to the authors' computational methods: The number of nucleated cells in each sample was estimated from the amplification of reference gene primers within the assay. To quantify the absolute abundance of each unique TCRbeta CDR3 rearrangement, sequence reads were collapsed and filtered. For each sample, productive Simpson clonality was calculated as the square root of Simpson's diversity index over productive rearrangements. The immuneACCESS repertoire file appears here via TCRdb, limited to in-frame rearrangements. These files lack a portion of the clones; in checked studies, under half of the deficit traces to unresolved V genes, and the cause of the others is not known. V and J calls and clone size are those listed in that table; D and trimming were worked out from the DNA. In all, the sample holds around 160,000 clones, and around four fifths of those were seen once. The ten most abundant clones make up about 3.2% of the sample.

Collaborating institutions collected whole blood in K2EDTA tubes following their own protocols. For TCRbeta analysis, collaborator samples were shipped as frozen whole blood, as isolated PBMCs, or as DNA extracted from either sample type. The chain joins TRBV19 to TRBJ2-5, with 10 junctional bases fitting TRBD1. The receptor comes from a woman in her forties with active or convalescent COVID-19. The sample taken for sequencing was peripheral blood. CDR3 protein: CASSILGQGYQETQYF. The sequenced DNA: TGTGCCAGTAGTATACTGGGACAGGGGTACCAAGAGACCCAGTACTTC.